The 14 T cell receptor beta chains presented below share a single source sample, sequenced in a study of blood T cell repertoires in COVID-19. TCRdb's table, derived via immunoSEQ multiplex PCR, lists solely in-frame clones and lacks some. This table holds some 69,000 clones, roughly four fifths found once. Material: peripheral blood. These TCRs come from a woman aged 60-75 years with acute or convalescent COVID-19.

The CDR3 is CASSGVGQGSLEQFF. The CDR3 nucleotides read TGTGCCAGTAGTGGGGTGGGACAGGGGTCTCTTGAGCAGTTCTTC. The chain recombines TRBV19 with TRBJ2-1; TRBD1 matches 10 bases. Germline loops: CDR1 LNHDA, CDR2 SQIVND (reference sequence). The CDR3 contains 15 residues. Trimming took 5 bases from V and 9 from J; bases not matched to a gene: 10.

The V and J genes are TRBV4-1 and TRBJ2-7; the D gene is possibly TRBD2 (5 bases). The CDR3 contains 13 residues. Germline V CDR1 and CDR2: MGHRA, YSYEKL. V lost 1 base, J lost 2 bases, and 6 bases lay in between. CDR3 in amino acids: CASSQGGPYEQYF. CDR3 coding DNA: TGCGCCAGCAGCCAAGGCGGGCCCTACGAGCAGTACTTC.

The V and J genes are TRBV2 and TRBJ1-1; D uncertain. V lost 7 bases and J 1 base, leaving 7 bases between the germline ends. Germline V lookup: CDR1 SNHLY, CDR2 FYNNEI. CDR3 size: 12 residues. The CDR3 region has the DNA TGTGCCAGCAAGAGGCAGAACACTGAAGCTTTCTTT. Translation: CASKRQNTEAFF.

The rearrangement uses TRBV6-5 and TRBJ2-2, with a possible D match to TRBD1 (5 bases). With 9 bases removed from V and 0 bases from J, the gap between germline ends came to 8 bases. The CDR3 spans 13 residues. Germline V gene lookup returns CDR1 MNHEY and CDR2 SVGAGI. The CDR3 sequence: CASRQTNTGELFF. The CDR3 DNA follows: TGTGCCAGTCGACAGACGAACACCGGGGAGCTGTTTTTT.

The chain is built from TRBV7-9 and TRBJ1-4, with 11 nucleotides matching TRBD1. Per the germline V gene, CDR1 is SEHNR and CDR2 is FQNEAQ (reference sequence). The V and J ends lost 3 bases and 8 bases, in that order; junction bases with no gene match: 5. The CDR3 runs 15 residues. CDR3 amino acids: CASSFGQGAREKLFF. The CDR3, as DNA: TGTGCCAGCAGCTTCGGACAGGGGGCGCGAGAAAAACTGTTTTTT. Full variable domain (remainder filled in from reference TRBV7-9 and TRBJ1-4): DTGVSQNPRHKITKRGQNVTFRCDPISEHNRLYWYRQTLGQGPEFLTYFQNEAQLEKSRLLSDRFSAERPKGSFSTLEIQRTEQGDSAMYLCASSFGQGAREKLFFGSGTQLSVL.

The V gene is TRBV9, the J gene TRBJ1-2; D call uncertain. The CDR3 extends over 13 amino acids. Germline V gene sequence: CDR1 SGDLS, CDR2 YYNGEE. Between the trimmed V and J ends, which lost 0 bases and 6 bases, there was a span of 9 bases. DNA of the CDR3: TGTGCCAGCAGCGTAGCTCACTCCCATGGCTACACCTTC. Encoded protein: CASSVAHSHGYTF.

CDR3 in DNA: TGTGCCTGGAGGTCCTCCGGGACTAGCGGCTTTAATGAGCAGTTCTTC. Its protein product is CAWRSSGTSGFNEQFF. The chain couples TRBV30 to TRBJ2-1; 11 nucleotides match TRBD2. The junction had 11 bases not matched to a gene; V was cut back by 3 bases and J by 7 bases. This CDR3 is 16 amino acids long. CDR1 GTSNPN and CDR2 SVGIG come from the germline V gene (reference sequence).

The rearrangement links TRBV6-2 or TRBV6-3 to TRBJ2-3; D may be TRBD1 (5 bases). The V end was cut by 5 bases, the J end by 1 base, with 19 bases between. The length of the CDR3 is 17 residues. The germline V gene encodes CDR1 MNHEY and CDR2 SVGEGT. The CDR3 DNA reads as TGTGCCAGCAGTATTACTTTGGGGCAGGCCGGCACAGATACGCAGTATTTT. It translates to CASSITLGQAGTDTQYF.

This clone occurred a few times. J is TRBJ1-4 and V is TRBV7-8, with 7 bases matching TRBD1. This CDR3 has 15 residues. Germline V gives CDR1 SGHVS, CDR2 FQNEAQ. V lost 5 bases, J lost 2 bases, and 5 bases stayed unmatched. CDR3 coding DNA: TGTGCCAGCAGCATGGGGACAGCGACTAATGAAAAACTGTTTTTT. Residues: CASSMGTATNEKLFF.

The chain has TRBV7-2 and TRBJ1-3; 8 bases line up with TRBD1. Germline-derived CDR1 and CDR2 are SGHTA and FQGNSA. Trimming at V came to 4 bases and at J to 3 bases, leaving 8 bases not matched to a gene. The length of the CDR3 is 16 residues. This chain's CDR3 is CASSSQGQGFGNTIYF. Written as DNA, the CDR3 is TGTGCCAGCAGCTCCCAAGGACAGGGATTTGGAAACACCATATATTTT.

The chain uses TRBV5-4 and TRBJ2-7; TRBD2 matches at 10 bases. The CDR3 has 14 amino acids. CDR1 and CDR2 (germline): SGHNT, YYREEE (reference sequence). With 3 bases clipped from V and 2 bases from J, the junction kept 2 bases outside the gene matches. The CDR3 reads CASSSSGRAYEQYF. The CDR3 bases are TGTGCCAGCAGCTCGAGCGGGAGGGCCTACGAGCAGTACTTC. The whole variable domain, remainder taken from reference TRBV5-4 and TRBJ2-7, is ETGVTQSPTHLIKTRGQQVTLRCSSQSGHNTVSWYQQALGQGPQFIFQYYREEENGRGNFPPRFSGLQFPNYSSELNVNALELDDSALYLCASSSSGRAYEQYFGPGTRLTVT.

This clone was seen a handful of times. V gene TRBV9 combines with J gene TRBJ2-1; 10 nucleotides line up with TRBD2. The CDR3 spans 14 residues. Losses at the gene ends were 3 bases for V and 12 bases for J; bases not matched to a gene: 9. Germline assignment: CDR1 SGDLS and CDR2 YYNGEE. This CDR3 is CASSATGLAFGQFF. In DNA form, the CDR3 reads TGTGCCAGCAGCGCCACGGGACTAGCGTTTGGGCAGTTCTTC.

CDR3 loop: CATSDTQGWETQYF. CDR3 in DNA: TGTGCCACCAGTGATACCCAGGGATGGGAGACCCAGTACTTC. This chain joins TRBV24-1 and TRBJ2-5, with D possibly being TRBD1 (5 bases). Trimming pared 3 bases from V and 5 bases from J, leaving 12 bases between. Germline V gene data show CDR1 as KGHDR and CDR2 as SFDVKD. The CDR3 extends over 14 amino acids.

The DNA of the CDR3 is TGTGCCAGCAGTTCGACAGAGAGCTATGGCTACACCTTC. Encoded protein: CASSSTESYGYTF. This rearrangement joins TRBV2 to TRBJ1-2; tentative D call: TRBD1 (5 bases). V shed 5 bases and J shed 4 bases, with 11 bases lying between them. Per germline, CDR1 SNHLY and CDR2 FYNNEI. The CDR3 is 13 amino acids.